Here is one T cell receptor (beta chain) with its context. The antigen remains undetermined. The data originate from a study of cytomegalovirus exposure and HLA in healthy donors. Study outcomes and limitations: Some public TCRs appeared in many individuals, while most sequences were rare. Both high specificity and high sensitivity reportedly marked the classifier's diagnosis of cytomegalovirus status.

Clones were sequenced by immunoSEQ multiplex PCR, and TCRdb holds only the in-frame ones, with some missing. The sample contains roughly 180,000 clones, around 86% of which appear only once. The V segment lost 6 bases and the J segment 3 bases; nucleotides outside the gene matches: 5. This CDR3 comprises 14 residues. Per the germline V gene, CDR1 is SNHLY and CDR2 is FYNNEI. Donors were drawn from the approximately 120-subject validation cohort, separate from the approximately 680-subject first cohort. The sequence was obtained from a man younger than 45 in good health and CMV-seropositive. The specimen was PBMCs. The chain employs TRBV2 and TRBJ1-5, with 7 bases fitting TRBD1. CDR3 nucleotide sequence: TGTGCCAGCAGCGGGGACAGTCCCAATCAGCCCCAGCATTTT. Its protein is CASSGDSPNQPQHF.